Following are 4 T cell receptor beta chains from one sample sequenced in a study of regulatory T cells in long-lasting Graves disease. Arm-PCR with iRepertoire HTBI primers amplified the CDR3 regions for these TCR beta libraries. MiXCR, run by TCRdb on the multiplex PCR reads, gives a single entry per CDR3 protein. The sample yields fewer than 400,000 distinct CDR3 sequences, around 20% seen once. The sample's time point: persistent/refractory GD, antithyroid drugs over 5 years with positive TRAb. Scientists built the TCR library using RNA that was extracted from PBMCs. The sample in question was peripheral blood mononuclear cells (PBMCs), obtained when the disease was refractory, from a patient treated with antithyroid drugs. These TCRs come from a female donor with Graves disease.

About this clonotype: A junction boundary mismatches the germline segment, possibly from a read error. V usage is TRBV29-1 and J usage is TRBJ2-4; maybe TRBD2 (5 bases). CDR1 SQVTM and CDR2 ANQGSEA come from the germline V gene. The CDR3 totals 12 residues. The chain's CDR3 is CSVGGTSGIRYF. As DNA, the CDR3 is TGCAGCGTTGGTGGAACTAGTGGCATTCGGTACTTC.

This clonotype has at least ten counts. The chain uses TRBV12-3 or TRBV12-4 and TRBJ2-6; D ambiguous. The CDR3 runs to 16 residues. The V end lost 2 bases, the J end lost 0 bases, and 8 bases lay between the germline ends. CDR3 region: CASSLNVGSGANVLTF. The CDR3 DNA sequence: TGTGCCAGCAGTTTAAACGTGGGCTCTGGGGCCAACGTCCTGACTTTC.

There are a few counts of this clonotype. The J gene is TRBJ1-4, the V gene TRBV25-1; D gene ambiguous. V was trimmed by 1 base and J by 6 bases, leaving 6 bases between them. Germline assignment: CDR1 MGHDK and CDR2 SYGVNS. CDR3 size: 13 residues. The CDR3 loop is CASSEWEDEKLFF. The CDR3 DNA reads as TGTGCCAGCAGTGAATGGGAGGATGAAAAACTGTTTTTT.

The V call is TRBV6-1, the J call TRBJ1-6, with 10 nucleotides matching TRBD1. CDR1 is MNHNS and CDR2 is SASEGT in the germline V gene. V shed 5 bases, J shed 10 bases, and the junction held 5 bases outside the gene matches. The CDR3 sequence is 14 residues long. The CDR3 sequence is CASSRTGGMSPLHF. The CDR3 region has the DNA TGTGCCAGCAGTCGGACAGGGGGAATGTCACCCCTCCACTTT.